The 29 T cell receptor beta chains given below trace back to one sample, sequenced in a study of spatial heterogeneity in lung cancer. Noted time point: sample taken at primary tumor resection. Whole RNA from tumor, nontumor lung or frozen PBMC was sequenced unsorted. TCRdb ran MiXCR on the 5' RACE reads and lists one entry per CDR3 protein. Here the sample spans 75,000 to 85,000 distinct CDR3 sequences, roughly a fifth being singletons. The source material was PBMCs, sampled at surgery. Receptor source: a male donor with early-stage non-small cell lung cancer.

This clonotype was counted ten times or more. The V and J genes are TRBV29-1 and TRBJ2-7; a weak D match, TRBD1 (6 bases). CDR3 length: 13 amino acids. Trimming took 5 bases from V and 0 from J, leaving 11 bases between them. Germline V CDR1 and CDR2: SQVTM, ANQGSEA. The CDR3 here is CSVKDSYSYEQYF. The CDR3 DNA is TGCAGCGTTAAGGACAGTTACTCCTACGAGCAGTACTTC.

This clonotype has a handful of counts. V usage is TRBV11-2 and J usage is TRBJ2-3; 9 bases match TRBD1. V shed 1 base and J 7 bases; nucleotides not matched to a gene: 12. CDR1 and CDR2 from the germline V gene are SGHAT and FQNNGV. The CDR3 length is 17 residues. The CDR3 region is CASSLGRTGAFQNTQYF. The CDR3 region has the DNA TGTGCCAGCAGCTTAGGGAGGACAGGGGCCTTTCAAAATACGCAGTATTTT.

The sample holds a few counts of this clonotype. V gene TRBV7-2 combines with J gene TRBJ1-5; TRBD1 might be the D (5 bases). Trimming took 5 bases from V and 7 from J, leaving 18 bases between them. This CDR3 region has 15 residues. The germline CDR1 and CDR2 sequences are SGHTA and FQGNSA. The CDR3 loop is CASSPPAGWGQPQHF. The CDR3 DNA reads TGTGCCAGCAGCCCCCCGGCAGGGTGGGGGCAGCCCCAGCATTTT.

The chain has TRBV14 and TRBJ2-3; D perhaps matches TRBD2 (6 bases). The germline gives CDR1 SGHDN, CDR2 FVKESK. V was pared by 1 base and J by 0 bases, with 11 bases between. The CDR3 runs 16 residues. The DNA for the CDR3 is TGTGCCAGCAGCCAAGGACTAGGACCTAGCACAGATACGCAGTATTTT. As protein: CASSQGLGPSTDTQYF.

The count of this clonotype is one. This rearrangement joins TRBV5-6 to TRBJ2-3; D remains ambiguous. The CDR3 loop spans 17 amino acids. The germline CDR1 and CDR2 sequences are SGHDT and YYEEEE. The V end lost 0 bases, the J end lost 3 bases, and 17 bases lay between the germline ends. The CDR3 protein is CASSLGELRRRTDTQYF. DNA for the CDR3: TGTGCCAGCAGCTTGGGTGAGTTGAGACGAAGAACAGATACGCAGTATTTT.

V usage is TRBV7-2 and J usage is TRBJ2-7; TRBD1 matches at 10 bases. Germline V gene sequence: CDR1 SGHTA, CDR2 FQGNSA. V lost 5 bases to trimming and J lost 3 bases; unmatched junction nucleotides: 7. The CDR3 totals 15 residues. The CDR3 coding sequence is TGTGCCAGCAGCACAGACAGGGGGCGCCGCTACGAGCAGTACTTC. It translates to CASSTDRGRRYEQYF.

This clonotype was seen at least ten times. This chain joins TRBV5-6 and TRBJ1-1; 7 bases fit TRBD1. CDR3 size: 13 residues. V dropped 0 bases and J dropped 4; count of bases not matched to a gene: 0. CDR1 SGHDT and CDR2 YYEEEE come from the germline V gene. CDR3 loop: CASSLGTGTEAFF. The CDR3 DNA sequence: TGTGCCAGCAGCTTGGGGACAGGCACTGAAGCTTTCTTT.

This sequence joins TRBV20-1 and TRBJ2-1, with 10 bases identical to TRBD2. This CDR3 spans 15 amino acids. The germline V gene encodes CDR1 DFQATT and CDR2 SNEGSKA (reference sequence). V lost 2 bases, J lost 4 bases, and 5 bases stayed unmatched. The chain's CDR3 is CSARQRTSGYNEQFF. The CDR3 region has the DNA TGCAGTGCTAGACAAAGGACTAGCGGTTACAATGAGCAGTTCTTC.

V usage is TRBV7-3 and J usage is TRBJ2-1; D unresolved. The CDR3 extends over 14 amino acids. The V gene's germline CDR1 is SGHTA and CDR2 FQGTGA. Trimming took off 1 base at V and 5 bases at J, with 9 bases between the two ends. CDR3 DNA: TGTGCCAGCAGCTTAAATAACGTAAACAATGAGCAGTTCTTC. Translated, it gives CASSLNNVNNEQFF.

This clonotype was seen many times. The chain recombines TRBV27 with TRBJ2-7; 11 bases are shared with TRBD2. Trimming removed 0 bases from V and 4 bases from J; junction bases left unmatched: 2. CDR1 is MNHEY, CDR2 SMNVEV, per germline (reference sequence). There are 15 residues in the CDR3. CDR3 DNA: TGTGCCAGCAGTTTATCAGGACTAGCGGGTTACGAGCAGTACTTC. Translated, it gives CASSLSGLAGYEQYF.

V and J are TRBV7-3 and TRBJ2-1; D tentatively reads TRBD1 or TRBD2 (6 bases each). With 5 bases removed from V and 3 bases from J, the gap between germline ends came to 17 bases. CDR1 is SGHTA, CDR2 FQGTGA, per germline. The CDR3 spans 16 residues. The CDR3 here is CASSPQGTRLYNEQFF. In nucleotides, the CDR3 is TGTGCCAGCAGCCCTCAGGGGACTCGGCTCTACAATGAGCAGTTCTTC.

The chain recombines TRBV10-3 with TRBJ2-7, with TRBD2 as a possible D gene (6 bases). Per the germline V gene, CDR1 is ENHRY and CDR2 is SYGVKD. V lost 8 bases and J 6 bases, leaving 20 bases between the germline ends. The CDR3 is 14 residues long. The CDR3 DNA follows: TGTGCCATCGCCATTTCTAGCGCGCAGGGCGAGCAGTACTTC. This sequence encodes CAIAISSAQGEQYF.

The CDR3 DNA reads as TGTGCCAGCAGCTTAGTAGCCGGACTAGCGGGAGCAAATGAGCAGTTCTTC. This sequence encodes CASSLVAGLAGANEQFF. V usage is TRBV7-9 and J usage is TRBJ2-1; 13 bases agree with TRBD2. CDR1 and CDR2 (germline): SEHNR, FQNEAQ (reference sequence). The CDR3 totals 17 residues. The V gene end was trimmed by 1 base and the J gene end by 7 bases; junction bases not matched to a gene: 7.

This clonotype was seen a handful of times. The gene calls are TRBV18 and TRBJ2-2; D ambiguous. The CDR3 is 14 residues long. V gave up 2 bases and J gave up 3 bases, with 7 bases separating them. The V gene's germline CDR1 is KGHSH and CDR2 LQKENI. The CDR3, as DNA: TGTGCCAGCTCACCATCCGCAGACACCGGGGAGCTGTTTTTT. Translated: CASSPSADTGELFF.

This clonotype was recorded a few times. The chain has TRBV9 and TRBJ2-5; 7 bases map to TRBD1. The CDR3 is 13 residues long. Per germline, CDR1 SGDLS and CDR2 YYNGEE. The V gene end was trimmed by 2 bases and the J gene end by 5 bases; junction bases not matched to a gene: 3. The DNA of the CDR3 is TGTGCCAGCAGCGTGACAGGGATGGAGACCCAGTACTTC. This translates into CASSVTGMETQYF.

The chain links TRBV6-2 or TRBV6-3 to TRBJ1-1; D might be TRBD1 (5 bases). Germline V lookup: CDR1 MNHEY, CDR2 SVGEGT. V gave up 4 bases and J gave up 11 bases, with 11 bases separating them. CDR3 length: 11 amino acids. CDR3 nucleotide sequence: TGTGCCAGCAGTTGGCCGGGGGTGGCTTTCTTT. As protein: CASSWPGVAFF.

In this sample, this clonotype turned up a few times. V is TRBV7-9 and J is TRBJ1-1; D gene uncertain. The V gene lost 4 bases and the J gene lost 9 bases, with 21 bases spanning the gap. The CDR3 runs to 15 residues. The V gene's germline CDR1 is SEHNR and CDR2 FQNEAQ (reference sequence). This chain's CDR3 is CASSSLGSPSGKAFF. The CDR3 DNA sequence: TGTGCCAGCAGCTCCCTCGGCTCACCCTCTGGGAAAGCTTTCTTT.

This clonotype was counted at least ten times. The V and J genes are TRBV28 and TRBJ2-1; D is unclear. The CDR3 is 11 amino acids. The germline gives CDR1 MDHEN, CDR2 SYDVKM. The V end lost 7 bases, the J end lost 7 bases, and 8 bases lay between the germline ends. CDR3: CASTVGNEQFF. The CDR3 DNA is TGTGCCAGCACCGTGGGGAATGAGCAGTTCTTC. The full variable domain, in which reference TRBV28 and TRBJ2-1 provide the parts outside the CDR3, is DVKVTQSSRYLVKRTGEKVFLECVQDMDHENMFWYRQDPGLGLRLIYFSYDVKMKEKGDIPEGYSVSREKKERFSLILESASTNQTSMYLCASTVGNEQFFGPGTRLTVL.

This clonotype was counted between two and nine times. Here the CDR3 DNA reads TGCGCCAGCAGCTTGGACGGTGAGCAGTTCTTC. Translation gives CASSLDGEQFF. This chain links TRBV5-1 with TRBJ2-1; D is unclear. Trimming took off 0 bases at V and 9 bases at J, with 4 bases between the two ends. The CDR3 extends over 11 amino acids. Germline V gives CDR1 SGHRS, CDR2 YFSETQ. The full variable domain, with the rest looked up from reference TRBV5-1 and TRBJ2-1, is KAGVTQTPRYLIKTRGQQVTLSCSPISGHRSVSWYQQTPGQGLQFLFEYFSETQRNKGNFPGRFSGRQFSNSRSEMNVSTLELGDSALYLCASSLDGEQFFGPGTRLTVL.

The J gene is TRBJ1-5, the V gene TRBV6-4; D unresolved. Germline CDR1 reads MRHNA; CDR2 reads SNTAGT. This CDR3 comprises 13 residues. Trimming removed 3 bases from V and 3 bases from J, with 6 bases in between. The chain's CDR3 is CASSEYPNQPQHF. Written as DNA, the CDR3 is TGTGCCAGCAGTGAATACCCCAATCAGCCCCAGCATTTT.

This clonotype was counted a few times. In DNA form, the CDR3 reads TGTGCCAGCAGTCCCCGTGGTAGCGGGAGAGGCGAGCAGTACTTC. Amino acids: CASSPRGSGRGEQYF. The rearrangement links TRBV12-3 or TRBV12-4 to TRBJ2-7; 9 bases fit TRBD2. This CDR3 is 15 amino acids long. V was pared by 5 bases and J by 6 bases, with 11 bases of the junction left unmatched.

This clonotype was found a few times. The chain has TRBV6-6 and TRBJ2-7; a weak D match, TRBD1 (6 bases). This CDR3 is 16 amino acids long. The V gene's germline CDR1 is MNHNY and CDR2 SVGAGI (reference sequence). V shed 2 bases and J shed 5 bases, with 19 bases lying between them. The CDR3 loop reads CASSYGRGVSGDEQYF. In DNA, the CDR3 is TGTGCCAGCAGTTACGGCAGGGGCGTCTCCGGGGACGAGCAGTACTTC.

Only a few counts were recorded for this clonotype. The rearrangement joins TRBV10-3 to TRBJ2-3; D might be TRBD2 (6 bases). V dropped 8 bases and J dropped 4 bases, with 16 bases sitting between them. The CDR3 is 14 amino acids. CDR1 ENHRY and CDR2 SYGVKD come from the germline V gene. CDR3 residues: CAIGRTGEADTQYF. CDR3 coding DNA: TGTGCCATCGGACGGACGGGGGAGGCAGATACGCAGTATTTT.

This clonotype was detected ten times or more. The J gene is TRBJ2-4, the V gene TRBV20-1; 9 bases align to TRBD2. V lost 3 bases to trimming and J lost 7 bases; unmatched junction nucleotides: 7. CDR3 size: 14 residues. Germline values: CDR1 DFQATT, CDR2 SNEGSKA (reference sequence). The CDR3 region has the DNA TGCAGTGCTAGTAGGCGGGAGGGGAGGAACATTCAGTACTTC. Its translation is CSASRREGRNIQYF.

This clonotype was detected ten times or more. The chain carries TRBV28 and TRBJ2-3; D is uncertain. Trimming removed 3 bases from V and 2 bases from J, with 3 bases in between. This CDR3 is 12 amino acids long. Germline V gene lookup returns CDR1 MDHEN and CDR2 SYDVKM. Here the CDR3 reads CASSFTTDTQYF. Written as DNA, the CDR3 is TGTGCCAGCAGTTTTACCACAGATACGCAGTATTTT.

The CDR3 DNA follows: TGTGCCAGCAGTTCGGGACAGGGGATCTATGGCTACACCTTC. Protein: CASSSGQGIYGYTF. The chain employs TRBV6-5 and TRBJ1-2; 10 bases agree with TRBD1. J gave up 4 bases and V 4 bases, and 3 bases lay outside the gene matches. Per germline, CDR1 MNHEY and CDR2 SVGAGI. This CDR3 has 14 amino acids.

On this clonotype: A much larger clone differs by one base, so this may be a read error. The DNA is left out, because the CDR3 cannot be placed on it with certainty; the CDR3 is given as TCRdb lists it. The chain's CDR3 is CSAWAGGAKNIRYF. The chain uses TRBV20-1 and TRBJ2-4; the listed D gene, TRBD1, was not tested against the DNA. CDR1 is DFQATT, CDR2 SNEGSKA, per germline (reference sequence). The CDR3 comprises 14 residues, both ends counted.

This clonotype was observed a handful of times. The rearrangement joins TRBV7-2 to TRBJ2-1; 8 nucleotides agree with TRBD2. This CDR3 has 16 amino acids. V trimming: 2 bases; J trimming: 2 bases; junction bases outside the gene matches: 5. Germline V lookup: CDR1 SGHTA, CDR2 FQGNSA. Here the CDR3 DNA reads TGTGCCAGCAGCTTACTTAGCGGGGAGCCCTACAATGAGCAGTTCTTC. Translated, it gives CASSLLSGEPYNEQFF.

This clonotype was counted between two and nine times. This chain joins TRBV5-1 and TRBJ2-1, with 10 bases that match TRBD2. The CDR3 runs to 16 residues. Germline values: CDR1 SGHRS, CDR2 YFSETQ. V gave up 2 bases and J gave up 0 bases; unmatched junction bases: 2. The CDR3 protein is CASSFRTSGSYNEQFF. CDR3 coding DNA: TGCGCCAGCAGCTTTCGGACTAGCGGCTCCTACAATGAGCAGTTCTTC.